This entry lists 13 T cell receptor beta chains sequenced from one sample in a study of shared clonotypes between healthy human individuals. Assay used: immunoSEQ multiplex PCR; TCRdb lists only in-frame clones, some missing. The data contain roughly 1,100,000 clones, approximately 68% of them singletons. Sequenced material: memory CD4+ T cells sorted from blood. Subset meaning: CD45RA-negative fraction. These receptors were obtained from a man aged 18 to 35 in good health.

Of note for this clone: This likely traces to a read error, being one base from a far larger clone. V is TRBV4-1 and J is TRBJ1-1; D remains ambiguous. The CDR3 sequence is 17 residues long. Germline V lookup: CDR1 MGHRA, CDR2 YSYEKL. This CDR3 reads CTSSQVGQTRIRKKAFF. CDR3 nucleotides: TGCACCAGCAGCCAAGTAGGGCAGACCCGTATCAGGAAAAAGGCTTTCTTT.

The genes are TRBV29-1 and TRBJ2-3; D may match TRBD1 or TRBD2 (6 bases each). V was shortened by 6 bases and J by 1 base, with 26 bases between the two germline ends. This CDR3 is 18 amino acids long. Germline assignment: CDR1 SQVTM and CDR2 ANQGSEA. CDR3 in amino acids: CSVIIMRSVGGRTDTQYF. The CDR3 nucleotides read TGCAGCGTAATTATAATGAGAAGCGTCGGGGGCCGCACAGATACGCAGTATTTT.

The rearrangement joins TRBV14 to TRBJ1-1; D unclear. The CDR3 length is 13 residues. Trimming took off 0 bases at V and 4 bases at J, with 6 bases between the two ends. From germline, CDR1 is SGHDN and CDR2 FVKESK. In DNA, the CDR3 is TGTGCCAGCAGCCAAGATTTAGTCACTGAAGCTTTCTTT. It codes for CASSQDLVTEAFF.

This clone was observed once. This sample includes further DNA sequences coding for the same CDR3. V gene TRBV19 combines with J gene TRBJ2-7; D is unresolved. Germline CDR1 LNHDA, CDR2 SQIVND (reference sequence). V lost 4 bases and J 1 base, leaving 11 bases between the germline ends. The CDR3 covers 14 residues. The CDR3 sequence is CASSTAPSSYEQYF. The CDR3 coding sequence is TGTGCCAGTAGTACCGCACCAAGTTCCTACGAGCAGTACTTC.

The CDR3 sequence: CAWGFRGRSSYEQYF. Here the CDR3 DNA reads TGTGCCTGGGGTTTTCGCGGGAGGAGCTCCTACGAGCAGTACTTC. The J gene is TRBJ2-7, the V gene TRBV30, with 8 positions matching TRBD2. This CDR3 contains 15 residues. Germline V gene lookup returns CDR1 GTSNPN and CDR2 SVGIG (reference sequence). V lost 5 bases to trimming and J lost 0 bases; unmatched junction nucleotides: 9.

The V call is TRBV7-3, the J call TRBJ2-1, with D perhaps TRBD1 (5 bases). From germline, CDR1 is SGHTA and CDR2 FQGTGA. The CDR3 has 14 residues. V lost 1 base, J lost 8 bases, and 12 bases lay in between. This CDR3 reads CASSLKGSVDEQFF. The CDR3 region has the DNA TGTGCCAGCAGCTTAAAGGGGTCGGTGGATGAGCAGTTCTTC.

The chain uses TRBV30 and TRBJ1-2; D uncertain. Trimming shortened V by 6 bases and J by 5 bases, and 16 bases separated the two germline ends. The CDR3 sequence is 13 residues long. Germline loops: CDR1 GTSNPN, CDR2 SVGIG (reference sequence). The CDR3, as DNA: TGTGCCTGTCCTTCCGGGAGCTTTTATGGCTACACCTTC. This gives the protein CACPSGSFYGYTF.

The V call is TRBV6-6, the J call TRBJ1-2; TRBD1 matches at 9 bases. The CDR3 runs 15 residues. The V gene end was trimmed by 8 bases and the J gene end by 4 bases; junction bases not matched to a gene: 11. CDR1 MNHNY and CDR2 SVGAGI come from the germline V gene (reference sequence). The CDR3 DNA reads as TGTGCCAGCTCAGGCGGGGACAGGGCAGGCTATGGCTACACCTTC. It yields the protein CASSGGDRAGYGYTF.

The CDR3 protein is CASSQEGAGGQTQYF. In nucleotides, the CDR3 is TGCGCCAGCAGCCAAGAAGGGGCAGGTGGACAGACCCAGTACTTC. The chain has TRBV4-1 and TRBJ2-5; maybe TRBD1 (5 bases). The CDR3 contains 15 residues. Per germline, CDR1 MGHRA and CDR2 YSYEKL. V lost 0 bases to trimming and J lost 6 bases, with 14 bases between them.

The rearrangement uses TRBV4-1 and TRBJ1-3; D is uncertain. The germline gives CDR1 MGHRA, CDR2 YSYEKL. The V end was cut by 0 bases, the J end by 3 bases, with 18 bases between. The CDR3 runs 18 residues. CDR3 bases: TGCGCCAGCAGCCAAGATCCGGTGGCGCTAACCCGTGGAAACACCATATATTTT. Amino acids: CASSQDPVALTRGNTIYF.

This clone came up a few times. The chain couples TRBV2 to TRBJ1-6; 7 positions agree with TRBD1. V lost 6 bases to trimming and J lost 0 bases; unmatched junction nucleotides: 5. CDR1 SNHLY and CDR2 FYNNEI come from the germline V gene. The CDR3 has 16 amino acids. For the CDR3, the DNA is TGTGCCAGCAGCTTTCAGGGGGTCTCCTATAATTCACCCCTCCACTTT. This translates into CASSFQGVSYNSPLHF. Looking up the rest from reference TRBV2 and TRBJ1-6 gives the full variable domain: EPEVTQTPSHQVTQMGQEVILRCVPISNHLYFYWYRQILGQKVEFLVSFYNNEISEKSEIFDDQFSVERPDGSNFTLKIRSTKLEDSAMYFCASSFQGVSYNSPLHFGNGTRLTVT.

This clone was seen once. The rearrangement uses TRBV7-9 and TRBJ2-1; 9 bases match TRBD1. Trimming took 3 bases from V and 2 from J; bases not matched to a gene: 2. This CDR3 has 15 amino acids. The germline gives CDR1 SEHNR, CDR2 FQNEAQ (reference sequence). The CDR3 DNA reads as TGTGCCAGCAGCTTTAGACAGGGGGCCTACAATGAGCAGTTCTTC. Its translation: CASSFRQGAYNEQFF.

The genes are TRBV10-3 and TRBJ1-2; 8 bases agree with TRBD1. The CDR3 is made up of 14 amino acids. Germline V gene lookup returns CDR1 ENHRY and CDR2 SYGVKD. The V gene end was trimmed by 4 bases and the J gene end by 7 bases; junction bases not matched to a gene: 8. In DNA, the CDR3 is TGTGCCATCAGTGCGACCGGACAGGGAGGTGGCTACACCTTC. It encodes CAISATGQGGGYTF.